The 13 T cell receptor beta chains below were found in one sample sequenced in a study of shared clonotypes between healthy human individuals. Profiling relied on immunoSEQ multiplex PCR, and the TCRdb table lists in-frame clones only, not all of them. This table holds about 1.1 million clones, around three quarters found once. Sequencing was carried out using memory CD4+ T cells from PBMCs. Subset given: CD45RA-negative fraction. These receptors came from a man aged 18-30 years in good health. Some clones in this sample may be carry-over from other donors' samples.

This clone has only one observation. The chain joins TRBV6-6 to TRBJ1-4; TRBD1 matches at 8 bases. CDR1 MNHNY and CDR2 SVGAGI come from the germline V gene (reference sequence). This CDR3 spans 16 amino acids. The V and J ends lost 6 bases and 7 bases, in that order; junction bases with no gene match: 13. The CDR3 sequence is CASSRIPNTGGEKLFF. CDR3 DNA: TGTGCCAGCAGCCGAATTCCTAATACAGGGGGTGAAAAACTGTTTTTT.

This clone came up once. The J gene is TRBJ2-3, the V gene TRBV9, with a tentative D call TRBD2 (7 bases). Trimming shortened V by 0 bases and J by 5 bases, and 19 bases separated the two germline ends. This CDR3 comprises 17 residues. CDR1 is SGDLS, CDR2 YYNGEE, per germline. This CDR3 is CASSVGRGGKQLDTQYF. CDR3 nucleotide sequence: TGTGCCAGCAGCGTAGGACGCGGGGGCAAGCAGTTAGATACGCAGTATTTT.

This sequence joins TRBV30 and TRBJ2-5; D uncertain. The CDR3 extends over 13 amino acids. Trimming took 0 bases from V and 5 from J, leaving 10 bases between them. Germline V lookup: CDR1 GTSNPN, CDR2 SVGIG (reference sequence). CDR3 amino acids: CAWSVTMGETQYF. DNA of the CDR3: TGTGCCTGGAGTGTTACAATGGGGGAGACCCAGTACTTC. Based on the CDR3 plus reference TRBV30 and TRBJ2-5, the full variable domain is SQTIHQWPATLVQPVGSPLSLECTVEGTSNPNLYWYRQAAGRGLQLLFYSVGIGQISSEVPQNLSASRPQDRQFILSSKKLLLSDSGFYLCAWSVTMGETQYFGPGTRLLVL.

The chain uses TRBV29-1 and TRBJ1-2, with a tentative D call TRBD1 (6 bases). V lost 3 bases to trimming and J lost 4 bases, with 9 bases between them. In germline, CDR1 is SQVTM, CDR2 ANQGSEA. This CDR3 spans 12 amino acids. The CDR3 DNA follows: TGCAGCGTTGAGGTAGGGGGCTATGGCTACACCTTC. Translation gives CSVEVGGYGYTF.

The chain combines TRBV28 with TRBJ2-7; possible D gene TRBD1, 5 bases. Trimming removed 3 bases from V and 2 bases from J, with 23 bases in between. The CDR3 has 18 residues. Per germline, CDR1 MDHEN and CDR2 SYDVKM. The DNA for the CDR3 is TGTGCCAGCAGTTTTGTTTTAAGGGGAAGTAGCCGAGCCTACGAGCAGTACTTC. Translation: CASSFVLRGSSRAYEQYF.

The J gene is TRBJ2-3, the V gene TRBV7-3, with D unclear. The CDR3 extends over 15 amino acids. In germline, CDR1 is SGHTA, CDR2 FQGTGA. V was pared by 2 bases and J by 4 bases, with 13 bases between. CDR3 in amino acids: CASSLRPAKPDTQYF. CDR3 DNA: TGTGCCAGCAGCTTACGACCAGCTAAACCAGATACGCAGTATTTT. Supplemented by reference TRBV7-3 and TRBJ2-3, the full variable domain reads GAGVSQTPSNKVTEKGKYVELRCDPISGHTALYWYRQSLGQGPEFLIYFQGTGAADDSGLPNDRFFAVRPEGSVSTLKIQRTERGDSAVYLCASSLRPAKPDTQYFGPGTRLTVL.

This chain uses TRBV5-8 with TRBJ2-7; 7 nucleotides match TRBD2. J lost 2 bases, V lost 4 bases, and 21 bases had no gene match. CDR3 length equals 19 residues. From germline, CDR1 is SGHTS and CDR2 YDEGEE. CDR3 coding DNA: TGTGCCAGCAGCACCCCGGCTTGGTCGGGGCGGGAGACAGCCTACGAGCAGTACTTC. It specifies CASSTPAWSGRETAYEQYF.

This chain links TRBV7-3 with TRBJ1-1; D unresolved. The CDR3 totals 14 residues. Trimming took off 1 base at V and 5 bases at J, with 11 bases between the two ends. From germline, CDR1 is SGHTA and CDR2 FQGTGA. CDR3: CASSLMAGGTEAFF. The CDR3 DNA is TGTGCCAGCAGCTTAATGGCGGGTGGGACTGAAGCTTTCTTT.

This clone came up once. The chain joins TRBV5-1 to TRBJ2-3; no clear D gene. The germline V gene encodes CDR1 SGHRS and CDR2 YFSETQ. V was shortened by 0 bases and J by 4 bases, with 6 bases between the two germline ends. This CDR3 comprises 13 residues. The CDR3 DNA reads TGCGCCAGCAGCTTGGCGTTACCAGATACGCAGTATTTT. It yields the protein CASSLALPDTQYF.

Remarks on this clone: A read error may explain this, as a much larger clone is one base away. At the DNA level, this CDR3 is encoded by other sequences in the same sample as well. This chain links TRBV6-1 with TRBJ2-5; D ambiguous. Between the trimmed V and J ends, which lost 6 bases and 1 base, there was a span of 3 bases. This CDR3 comprises 11 residues. From germline, CDR1 is MNHNS and CDR2 SASEGT. CDR3 nucleotide sequence: TGTGCCAGCAGCCGCCAAGAGACCCAGTACTTC. Amino acid sequence: CASSRQETQYF.

As concerns this clone: Additional DNA sequences in this sample encode the identical CDR3. The V call is TRBV28, the J call TRBJ1-2; D remains unclear. The CDR3 extends over 12 amino acids. V lost 6 bases, J lost 5 bases, and 10 bases lay in between. Germline V gene sequence: CDR1 MDHEN, CDR2 SYDVKM. This chain's CDR3 is CASSPQGYGYTF. CDR3 sequence (DNA): TGTGCCAGCAGCCCCCAAGGGTATGGCTACACCTTC.

With respect to this clone: This could be a read error, since a much larger clone is one nucleotide away. No conserved phenylalanine or tryptophan is present at the end of the CDR3, so a read error is the likely explanation. This chain links TRBV2 with TRBJ1-1; D is perhaps TRBD1 (6 bases). CDR3 length: 13 residues. Trimming took off 8 bases at V and 4 bases at J, with 14 bases between the two ends. In germline, CDR1 is SNHLY, CDR2 FYNNEI. The CDR3 nucleotides read TGTGCCAGCCTACAGGGAATAGGCACTGAAGCTTTCCTT. This translates into CASLQGIGTEAFL.

The chain couples TRBV29-1 to TRBJ2-5; TRBD2 is a possible D gene (5 bases). CDR3 length: 16 amino acids. V gave up 4 bases and J gave up 4 bases, with 22 bases separating them. Germline loops: CDR1 SQVTM, CDR2 ANQGSEA. The CDR3 spells CSVATSGSGKGETQYF. The DNA for the CDR3 is TGCAGCGTTGCCACCAGTGGGAGTGGGAAGGGAGAGACCCAGTACTTC.